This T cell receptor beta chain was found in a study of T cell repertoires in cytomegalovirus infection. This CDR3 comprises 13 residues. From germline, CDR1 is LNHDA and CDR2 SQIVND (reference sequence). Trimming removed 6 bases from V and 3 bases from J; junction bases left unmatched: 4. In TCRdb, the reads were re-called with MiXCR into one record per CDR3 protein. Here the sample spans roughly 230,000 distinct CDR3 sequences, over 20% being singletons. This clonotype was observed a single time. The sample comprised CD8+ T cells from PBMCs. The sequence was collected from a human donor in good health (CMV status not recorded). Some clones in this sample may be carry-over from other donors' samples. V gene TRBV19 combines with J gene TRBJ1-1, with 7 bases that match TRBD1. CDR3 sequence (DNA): TGTGCCAGTAGCGACAGGGACGACACTGAAGCTTTCTTT. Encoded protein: CASSDRDDTEAFF. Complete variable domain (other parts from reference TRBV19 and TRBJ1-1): DGGITQSPKYLFRKEGQNVTLSCEQNLNHDAMYWYRQDPGQGLRLIYYSQIVNDFQKGDIAEGYSVSREKKESFPLTVTSAQKNPTAFYLCASSDRDDTEAFFGQGTRLTVV.